This T cell receptor (beta chain) stems from a study of beta chain features in type 1 diabetes. This clone was counted between two and nine times. Germline loops: CDR1 SQVTM, CDR2 ANQGSEA. The ends were cut back, 4 bases at V and 5 bases at J, with 20 bases in the middle. This CDR3 has 15 residues. The investigators reverse transcribed all of the isolated RNA, so they sequenced expressed TCRB transcripts. Sequenced by immunoSEQ multiplex PCR; TCRdb stores in-frame clones only, minus some. Here the sample spans under 300,000 clones, around 7.3% being singletons. The sequencing input was central memory CD4+ T cells from blood. This TCR was recovered from a woman younger than 30 in good health. The chain joins TRBV29-1 to TRBJ2-5; tentative D call: TRBD2 (6 bases). The DNA for the CDR3 is TGCAGCGTTGTAGGTGGCGCGGGACGCTGGGAGACCCAGTACTTC. Amino acid sequence: CSVVGGAGRWETQYF.